These 20 T cell receptor beta chains originate from one sample sequenced in a study of control samples from healthy donors and cancer patients. The protocol was immunoSEQ multiplex PCR, while the TCRdb copy is restricted to in-frame clones and leaves out a portion. The repertoire has under 200,000 clones, 85% to 90% of them found once; the top ten carry approximately 4.9%. Material: blood. Receptors originate from a woman aged 30 to 39 in good health.

The rearrangement joins TRBV6-5 to TRBJ2-1; D gene unclear. From germline, CDR1 is MNHEY and CDR2 SVGAGI. The V end was cut by 7 bases, the J end by 2 bases, with 3 bases between. This CDR3 has 11 residues. The CDR3 region is CASTTYNEQFF. The CDR3 coding sequence is TGTGCCAGCACTACCTACAATGAGCAGTTCTTC.

The chain has TRBV7-2 and TRBJ2-7, with unresolved D. CDR3 length: 15 amino acids. Germline CDR1 reads SGHTA; CDR2 reads FQGNSA. Trimming pared 5 bases from V and 2 bases from J, leaving 16 bases between. CDR3 protein: CASSPNRAFTYEQYF. DNA of the CDR3: TGTGCCAGCAGCCCAAACCGGGCCTTTACCTACGAGCAGTACTTC.

As for this clone: Sequence at one end of the junction differs from germline and may be a read error. This rearrangement joins TRBV6-1 to TRBJ1-2; D may be TRBD1 (6 bases). Per germline, CDR1 MNHNS and CDR2 SASEGT. This CDR3 comprises 15 residues. The CDR3 DNA follows: TGTGCCAGCAGTAAAGCCGTGACAGGACGCTATGGCTACACCTTC. Translating gives CASSKAVTGRYGYTF.

The chain is built from TRBV4-2 and TRBJ2-1; tentative D call: TRBD2 (6 bases). The germline gives CDR1 LGHNA, CDR2 YNFKEQ. The CDR3 consists of 16 residues. Trimming shortened V by 1 base and J by 3 bases, and 13 bases separated the two germline ends. In nucleotides, the CDR3 is TGTGCCAGCAGCCAAGTCGCCGGGGGAGGCTACAATGAGCAGTTCTTC. Protein sequence: CASSQVAGGGYNEQFF.

The rearrangement uses TRBV5-4 and TRBJ1-2, with D tentatively TRBD1 (6 bases). Deletions cut 4 bases from V and 8 bases from J, with 15 bases between. The CDR3 covers 13 residues. From germline, CDR1 is SGHNT and CDR2 YYREEE (reference sequence). CDR3 DNA: TGTGCCAGCAGCGCGGGGACATCGCGAGGCTACACCTTC. Its translation: CASSAGTSRGYTF.

This chain links TRBV27 with TRBJ2-5, with D possibly matching TRBD1 (6 bases). Trimming cost V 2 bases and J 0 bases, with 10 bases left between them. The length of the CDR3 is 15 residues. Per the germline V gene, CDR1 is MNHEY and CDR2 is SMNVEV (reference sequence). The CDR3 sequence: CASSLRTAYQETQYF. DNA for the CDR3: TGTGCCAGCAGTTTAAGGACAGCGTACCAAGAGACCCAGTACTTC.

The V call is TRBV28, the J call TRBJ1-3, with TRBD1 as a possible D gene (5 bases). The CDR3 spans 14 residues. CDR1 and CDR2 from the germline V gene are MDHEN and SYDVKM. The V end was cut by 7 bases, the J end by 6 bases, with 16 bases between. In DNA, the CDR3 is TGTGCCAGCAATTCAGGGTCCCGTGAAAACACCATATATTTT. It codes for CASNSGSRENTIYF.

V is TRBV6-1 and J is TRBJ2-7; no reliable D call. Germline lookup yields CDR1 MNHNS and CDR2 SASEGT. V lost 1 base and J lost 2, with 18 bases in between. The CDR3 sequence is 17 residues long. DNA for the CDR3: TGTGCCAGCAGTGAAGAGAATGGGTGGTCGAGAACCTACGAGCAGTACTTC. Residues: CASSEENGWSRTYEQYF.

This clone turned up a few times. V usage is TRBV6-5 and J usage is TRBJ2-1; D tentatively fits TRBD1 or TRBD2 (5 bases each). Germline CDR1 is MNHEY and CDR2 is SVGAGI. CDR3 size: 12 residues. The V end was cut by 4 bases, the J end by 5 bases, with 6 bases between. In DNA, the CDR3 is TGTGCCAGCAGTTTGGGGGACAATGAGCAGTTCTTC. Encoded protein: CASSLGDNEQFF.

V gene TRBV2 combines with J gene TRBJ1-2, with 8 bases fitting TRBD1. The CDR3 is 14 amino acids. Germline CDR1 and CDR2: SNHLY and FYNNEI. V dropped 6 bases and J dropped 7; count of bases not matched to a gene: 10. CDR3 bases: TGTGCCAGCAGGGGGACAGGAATGGCAAGTGGCTACACCTTC. This sequence encodes CASRGTGMASGYTF.

Comments on this clone: Germline is not matched at one junction end, which may reflect a read error. The gene calls are TRBV5-1 and TRBJ2-1, with D perhaps matching TRBD2 (6 bases). The CDR3 totals 16 residues. Looked up from germline, CDR1 is SGHRS and CDR2 is YFSETQ. CDR3 loop: CASTLGVGSPYNEQFF. The DNA for the CDR3 is TGCGCCAGCACCTTGGGGGTCGGGAGTCCTTACAATGAGCAGTTCTTC.

This chain joins TRBV6-5 and TRBJ2-7, with TRBD1 matching over 9 bases. Germline loops: CDR1 MNHEY, CDR2 SVGAGI. There are 14 residues in the CDR3. V gave up 4 bases and J gave up 6 bases; unmatched junction bases: 7. CDR3 loop: CASSWDRASGEQYV. CDR3 sequence (DNA): TGTGCCAGCAGTTGGGACAGGGCTTCAGGCGAGCAGTACGTC.

The chain uses TRBV24-1 and TRBJ1-2; 12 bases agree with TRBD1. This CDR3 spans 14 amino acids. Germline values: CDR1 KGHDR, CDR2 SFDVKD. The V gene end was trimmed by 6 bases and the J gene end by 7 bases; junction bases not matched to a gene: 5. The CDR3 is CATSPGTGGFGYTF. CDR3 nucleotides: TGTGCCACCAGTCCGGGGACAGGGGGCTTTGGCTACACCTTC.

This chain uses TRBV5-1 with TRBJ2-3; D gene ambiguous. From germline, CDR1 is SGHRS and CDR2 YFSETQ. V was trimmed by 5 bases and J by 1 base, leaving 5 bases between them. This CDR3 has 12 residues. The CDR3 sequence: CASRLGTDTQYF. CDR3 bases: TGCGCCAGCAGGTTAGGCACAGATACGCAGTATTTT.

The chain recombines TRBV24-1 with TRBJ2-2, with D unresolved. There are 12 residues in the CDR3. Germline V CDR1 and CDR2: KGHDR, SFDVKD. V lost 7 bases and J lost 7, with 9 bases in between. CDR3 loop: CATRIWGGELFF. CDR3 coding DNA: TGTGCCACCAGAATCTGGGGCGGGGAGCTGTTTTTT.

The rearrangement uses TRBV11-1 and TRBJ2-1; the D is unclear. V was cut by 3 bases and J by 0 bases, with 6 bases left in between. The CDR3 is 14 amino acids. Germline V gene sequence: CDR1 SGHAT, CDR2 FQDESV (reference sequence). CDR3 residues: CASSFISSYNEQFF. CDR3 nucleotides: TGTGCCAGCAGCTTCATCAGCTCCTACAATGAGCAGTTCTTC.

The chain couples TRBV24-1 to TRBJ2-1, with unresolved D. CDR1 and CDR2 (germline): KGHDR, SFDVKD. The CDR3 has 14 amino acids. V was clipped by 6 bases and J by 0 bases, with 8 bases between them. This CDR3 is CATSLASSYNEQFF. CDR3 in DNA: TGTGCCACCAGTTTGGCCAGCTCCTACAATGAGCAGTTCTTC.

The chain employs TRBV7-9 and TRBJ2-7; 7 nucleotides line up with TRBD1. Germline V lookup: CDR1 SEHNR, CDR2 FQNEAQ (reference sequence). V lost 5 bases to trimming and J lost 9 bases; unmatched junction nucleotides: 7. The CDR3 has 12 amino acids. The CDR3 loop is CASSPEQGTQYF. The CDR3 DNA reads as TGTGCCAGCAGCCCCGAACAGGGGACGCAGTACTTC.

The chain uses TRBV14 and TRBJ2-7; D may be TRBD1 or TRBD2 (5 bases each). Deletions cut 3 bases from V and 2 bases from J, with 14 bases between. The length of the CDR3 is 15 residues. Germline CDR1 is SGHDN and CDR2 is FVKESK. In DNA form, the CDR3 reads TGTGCCAGCAGCCAGGGACCCCCGGGCACCTACGAGCAGTACGTC. It is translated as CASSQGPPGTYEQYV.

This sequence joins TRBV5-6 and TRBJ1-2; unclear D gene. V was cut by 9 bases and J by 2 bases, with 20 bases left in between. Per the germline V gene, CDR1 is SGHDT and CDR2 is YYEEEE. This CDR3 spans 15 amino acids. CDR3 amino acids: CATTPHGVRNYGYTF. For the CDR3, the DNA is TGTGCCACCACACCTCATGGGGTCAGAAACTATGGCTACACCTTC. The full variable domain, with the rest looked up from reference TRBV5-6 and TRBJ1-2, is DAGVTQSPTHLIKTRGQQVTLRCSPKSGHDTVSWYQQALGQGPQFIFQYYEEEERQRGNFPDRFSGHQFPNYSSELNVNALLLGDSALYLCATTPHGVRNYGYTFGSGTRLTVV.